A selection of T cell receptor beta chains follows, all from one sample in a study of naive and memory T cell subsets. TCRdb ran MiXCR on the UMI-ligation and nested PCR reads and lists one entry per CDR3 protein. The table includes approximately 640 distinct CDR3 sequences, about 5% detected once. The sample here was skin, taken from a tuberculin skin test site or a saline-injected site (not recorded which). Receptors were obtained from an adult in good health. The CDR3 runs from the conserved cysteine through the conserved F or W.

J: TRBJ2-1
V: TRBV6-2/TRBV6-3
CDR3: CASTPLYELWLAGSQTPNEQFF

J: TRBJ2-3
V: TRBV29-1
CDR3: CSVDRREEEDTQYF

J: TRBJ2-1
V: TRBV20-1
CDR3: CSAREEGGPVNEQFF

J: TRBJ1-5
V: TRBV12-3/TRBV12-4
CDR3: CASSFFQGEFGNQPQHF

J: TRBJ2-7
V: TRBV28
CDR3: CASSLQGGGYEQYF

J: TRBJ2-7
V: TRBV7-2
CDR3: CASSPYTSGSEQYF

J: TRBJ2-2
V: TRBV5-4
CDR3: CASSSIDRVATGELFF

J: TRBJ2-5
V: TRBV11-2
CDR3: CASSLRAETQYF

J: TRBJ1-1
V: TRBV7-7
CDR3: CASSRRLNTEAFF

J: TRBJ1-1
V: TRBV6-5
CDR3: CASSFLGQGASEAFF

J: TRBJ2-7
V: TRBV20-1
CDR3: CSVGGSYSYEQYF

J: TRBJ1-5
V: TRBV6-1
CDR3: CASSWTGGLDQPQHF

J: TRBJ2-7
V: TRBV14
CDR3: CASSPGLNSYEQYF

J: TRBJ2-7
V: TRBV29-1
CDR3: CSAASGPSNYEQYF

J: TRBJ2-7
V: TRBV6-6
CDR3: CASSYSSELYEQYF

J: TRBJ2-1
V: TRBV6-4
CDR3: CASSGDSYNEQFF

J: TRBJ2-2
V: TRBV4-3
CDR3: CASSNPGAGELFF

J: TRBJ2-3
V: TRBV4-1
CDR3: CASSHGTSGGDTQYF

J: TRBJ2-3
V: TRBV10-3
CDR3: CAISESADTQYF

J: TRBJ2-5
V: TRBV12-3/TRBV12-4
CDR3: CASSFAGQETQYF

J: TRBJ1-4
V: TRBV18
CDR3: CASTKTLREDDEKLFF

J: TRBJ2-7
V: TRBV18
CDR3: CASSPGLAGGSSYEQYF

J: TRBJ2-3
V: TRBV15
CDR3: CATSRVGFGGGTGPSPFGDTQYF

J: TRBJ2-7
V: TRBV5-1
CDR3: CASSALTSGSSYEQYF

J: TRBJ1-2
V: TRBV28
CDR3: CASSPVPVINGYTF

J: TRBJ2-7
V: TRBV6-2/TRBV6-3
CDR3: CASRPRDLTRYYEQYF

J: TRBJ1-5
V: TRBV10-3
CDR3: CAIRRDSFSDQPQHF

J: TRBJ2-7
V: TRBV27
CDR3: CASSYWGTGFLSGQYF

J: TRBJ2-7
V: TRBV5-1
CDR3: CASSLDVSAYEQYF